The text below deals with one TCR beta chain. Its antigen is as yet unknown. This record belongs to a study of T-cell memory formation after mild COVID-19. Across the whole study: Largely, the TCR clusters proved donor specific.

TCRdb recomputed calls from the 5' RACE reads with MiXCR, one row per CDR3 protein. The sample carries roughly 620,000 distinct CDR3 sequences, over 15% recorded once. With 3 bases removed from V and 3 bases from J, the gap between germline ends came to 18 bases. Germline-derived CDR1 and CDR2 are MNHNS and SASEGT. The CDR3 extends over 17 amino acids. Notes on the study in general: Several responding clones turned up in pre-infection memory, indicating that cross-reactive memory may have taken part. Contracting CD4+ clones sat mainly in CM and EM; CD8+ in EMRA. There was a balanced CD4/CD8 profile in clones contracting day 15 to 85, and later expanders leaned CD4+.

The gene calls are TRBV6-1 and TRBJ1-3, with D unclear. The TCR comes from an adult woman who had mild COVID-19 (a few samples of this study predate the infection). Cell type and time point are not known. The sequencing sample was made of PBMCs or a T cell subset sorted from them (not recorded which). The CDR3 coding sequence is TGTGCCAGCAGTGATCCAGGCGACGCCTCCCGTGGAAACACCATATATTTT. Amino acids: CASSDPGDASRGNTIYF.